The TCR beta chain under discussion was sequenced for a study of blood T cell repertoires in COVID-19. The V gene's germline CDR1 is MDHEN and CDR2 SYDVKM. There are 12 residues in the CDR3. V was shortened by 7 bases and J by 7 bases, with 10 bases between the two germline ends. Method: immunoSEQ multiplex PCR; TCRdb's copy keeps in-frame clones and lacks some. The sample lists some 96,000 clones, roughly 87% seen once, with around 7.2% in the top ten. Sequencing used peripheral blood. The receptor was derived from a man in his thirties or forties in a cohort sampled during active COVID-19. V is TRBV28 and J is TRBJ1-4; no reliable D call. The CDR3 sequence: CASTAGSEKLFF. In DNA form, the CDR3 reads TGTGCCAGCACCGCAGGATCTGAAAAACTGTTTTTT.